Here is one T cell receptor beta chain with its context. What it recognizes is unknown. This record belongs to a study of T cell responses to AZD1222 COVID-19 vaccine. Profiled with immunoSEQ multiplex PCR; TCRdb holds only in-frame clones, not every one. The table shows roughly 140,000 clones, with about 91% occurring only once. Whole-study findings and limits: Two doses of AZD1222 preceded a rise in Spike-specific TCR breadth and depth. Clonal diversity was possibly underestimated; the donors were predominantly white British and more often female. Spike was spanned by vaccine-associated CD4 TCRs, which were dominant at 160-218 and 743-854. Unmutated regions of variants are reportedly targeted by nearly half of spike-specific TCRs.

The CDR3 runs 15 residues. CDR1 is LGHNA, CDR2 YNFKEQ, per germline. V gave up 4 bases and J gave up 4 bases; unmatched junction bases: 5. Specimen: peripheral blood, collected on day 0 of AZD1222 vaccination. The rearrangement joins TRBV4-2 to TRBJ2-5, with 11 bases aligning to TRBD2. The TCR originated in an adult in good health. The CDR3 here is CASSPLAGARETQYF. CDR3 nucleotide sequence: TGTGCCAGCAGCCCACTAGCGGGGGCTAGAGAGACCCAGTACTTC.